The 27 T cell receptor beta chains listed next were all sequenced from one sample in a study of identical twins. TCRdb reprocessed the 5' RACE reads with MiXCR, giving one entry per CDR3 protein. The sample consists of about 240,000 distinct CDR3 sequences, under 12% of them appearing once. Sequencing input: memory T cells sorted from blood. These TCRs come from a man aged 50 or older in good health.

This clonotype was counted a few times. V gene TRBV10-3 combines with J gene TRBJ2-3; no clear D gene. The CDR3 covers 12 residues. V was shortened by 1 base and J by 4 bases, with 3 bases between the two germline ends. From germline, CDR1 is ENHRY and CDR2 SYGVKD. The DNA for the CDR3 is TGTGCCATCAGTGAGTTGTCAGATACGCAGTATTTT. Its protein product is CAISELSDTQYF.

The chain couples TRBV7-2 to TRBJ2-1; TRBD2 is a possible D gene (5 bases). V lost 6 bases to trimming and J lost 3 bases, with 15 bases between them. The CDR3 is 15 residues long. The germline V gene encodes CDR1 SGHTA and CDR2 FQGNSA. The CDR3 sequence: CASRELRGNYNEQFF. CDR3 nucleotide sequence: TGTGCCAGCAGGGAACTCCGGGGAAACTACAATGAGCAGTTCTTC.

This clonotype was recorded at least ten times. The V call is TRBV7-9, the J call TRBJ2-7; TRBD2 matches 9 bases. Germline assignment: CDR1 SEHNR and CDR2 FQNEAQ (reference sequence). The CDR3 has 14 amino acids. V shed 3 bases and J 5 bases; nucleotides not matched to a gene: 5. This chain's CDR3 is CASSFSGSSDEQYF. CDR3 sequence (DNA): TGTGCCAGCAGCTTTAGCGGGAGTAGCGACGAGCAGTACTTC.

This clonotype appeared many times. This rearrangement joins TRBV28 to TRBJ2-7, with 7 bases identical to TRBD1. With V trimmed by 5 bases and J by 3 bases, 7 bases remained unmatched. The CDR3 consists of 14 residues. The germline gives CDR1 MDHEN, CDR2 SYDVKM. CDR3 in DNA: TGTGCCAGCAGTCGACCCCGGGACAGCTACGAGCAGTACTTC. This gives the protein CASSRPRDSYEQYF.

The chain recombines TRBV11-1 with TRBJ1-5; D is undetermined. The CDR3 length is 20 residues. V shed 1 base and J shed 2 bases, with 24 bases lying between them. Germline V gene sequence: CDR1 SGHAT, CDR2 FQDESV (reference sequence). CDR3 sequence: CASSLGHGPNGLLGNQPQHF. Here the CDR3 DNA reads TGTGCCAGCAGCTTAGGACACGGGCCTAACGGCCTCCTCGGCAATCAGCCCCAGCATTTT. Based on the CDR3 plus reference TRBV11-1 and TRBJ1-5, the full variable domain is EAEVAQSPRYKITEKSQAVAFWCDPISGHATLYWYRQILGQGPELLVQFQDESVVDDSQLPKDRFSAERLKGVDSTLKIQPAELGDSAMYLCASSLGHGPNGLLGNQPQHFGDGTRLSIL.

This clonotype was detected ten times or more. CDR3 DNA sequence: TGTGCCAGCAGCCCAGGGTACTGGAGCGAGCAGTACTTC. This translates into CASSPGYWSEQYF. V gene TRBV28 combines with J gene TRBJ2-7; D perhaps matches TRBD1 (5 bases). Germline V gene lookup returns CDR1 MDHEN and CDR2 SYDVKM. Between the trimmed V and J ends, which lost 6 bases and 6 bases, there was a span of 15 bases. The length of the CDR3 is 13 residues.

This chain uses TRBV18 with TRBJ2-7; TRBD2 matches 7 bases. CDR3 length equals 15 residues. Germline CDR1 KGHSH, CDR2 LQKENI. V shed 3 bases and J 7 bases; nucleotides not matched to a gene: 12. The CDR3 DNA sequence: TGTGCCAGCTCACCCTCGGGGGGTCCCACCGGAGAGCAGTACTTC. Translation gives CASSPSGGPTGEQYF. Variable domain in full (rest from reference TRBV18 and TRBJ2-7): NAGVMQNPRHLVRRRGQEARLRCSPMKGHSHVYWYRQLPEEGLKFMVYLQKENIIDESGMPKERFSAEFPKEGPSILRIQQVVRGDSAAYFCASSPSGGPTGEQYFGPGTRLTVT.

This clonotype was detected ten times or more. This chain joins TRBV10-3 and TRBJ1-4; 7 bases are shared with TRBD1. The junction had 8 bases not matched to a gene; V was cut back by 4 bases and J by 0 bases. The CDR3 loop spans 17 amino acids. Germline V lookup: CDR1 ENHRY, CDR2 SYGVKD. The CDR3 nucleotides are TGTGCCATCAGTGGACAGGGAAACGGTCCAACTAATGAAAAACTGTTTTTT. It codes for CAISGQGNGPTNEKLFF.

This clonotype was counted only a few times. V usage is TRBV28 and J usage is TRBJ1-5; D remains unclear. Germline loops: CDR1 MDHEN, CDR2 SYDVKM. V was shortened by 6 bases and J by 1 base, with 22 bases between the two germline ends. The CDR3 is 18 residues long. CDR3 bases: TGTGCCAGCAGCTCTGTTCTAGGACGGTCTGTCAGCAATCAGCCCCAGCATTTT. Protein: CASSSVLGRSVSNQPQHF.

This clonotype showed up just a few times. This chain connects TRBV6-1 to TRBJ1-1; TRBD1 aligns across 8 bases. This CDR3 region has 15 residues. Germline V gene sequence: CDR1 MNHNS, CDR2 SASEGT. The V gene end was trimmed by 6 bases and the J gene end by 4 bases; junction bases not matched to a gene: 10. The CDR3 DNA is TGTGCCAGCAGCCGGACAGGGAGCGTCGGCACTGAAGCTTTCTTT. Encoded protein: CASSRTGSVGTEAFF.

This clonotype was detected ten times or more. The chain links TRBV12-3 or TRBV12-4 to TRBJ1-2; 9 bases fit TRBD1. The CDR3 is 15 residues long. J was trimmed by 4 bases and V by 5 bases; bases with no gene match: 8. The CDR3 sequence is CASSPRTGEPYGYTF. CDR3 nucleotides: TGTGCCAGCAGTCCCCGGACAGGGGAACCCTATGGCTACACCTTC.

This clonotype came up a few times. The rearrangement links TRBV27 to TRBJ2-2; D might be TRBD1 (5 bases). CDR3 size: 14 residues. CDR1 and CDR2 from the germline V gene are MNHEY and SMNVEV (reference sequence). V lost 7 bases to trimming and J lost 4 bases, with 13 bases between them. CDR3 amino acids: CASKFQGTTGELFF. As DNA, the CDR3 is TGTGCCAGCAAGTTTCAGGGAACCACCGGGGAGCTGTTTTTT.

In this sample, this clonotype turned up many times. The chain is built from TRBV24-1 and TRBJ2-1; D might be TRBD1 or TRBD2, each matching 6 bases. The CDR3 is 16 residues long. CDR1 and CDR2 (germline): KGHDR, SFDVKD. V lost 1 base and J lost 4, with 13 bases in between. The CDR3 nucleotides are TGTGCCACCAGTGATTTTCCCGGGGGCGGTTACAATGAGCAGTTCTTC. Its protein is CATSDFPGGGYNEQFF.

This clonotype was seen repeatedly, ten times or more. The chain employs TRBV12-3 or TRBV12-4 and TRBJ1-5; D remains unclear. This CDR3 is 14 amino acids long. Between the trimmed V and J ends, which lost 5 bases and 4 bases, there was a span of 12 bases. The DNA for the CDR3 is TGTGCCAGCAGTCCACGGCTAGCAAATCAGCCCCAGCATTTT. Translation: CASSPRLANQPQHF.

This clonotype was recorded at least ten times. V is TRBV15 and J is TRBJ1-3; no firm D call. The CDR3 spans 17 residues. V shed 1 base and J shed 0 bases, with 13 bases lying between them. The germline CDR1 and CDR2 sequences are LNHNV and YYDKDF (reference sequence). The CDR3 reads CATSRGGGPSSGNTIYF. CDR3 DNA: TGTGCCACCAGCAGAGGGGGAGGGCCCTCCTCTGGAAACACCATATATTTT.

In this sample, this clonotype turned up many times. The chain links TRBV2 to TRBJ2-7; D might be TRBD1 (6 bases). This CDR3 region has 14 residues. Between the trimmed V and J ends, which lost 1 base and 4 bases, there was a span of 11 bases. Germline assignment: CDR1 SNHLY and CDR2 FYNNEI. The CDR3 nucleotides are TGTGCCAGCAGTGAAGGGCAGGGGATATACGAGCAGTACTTC. It codes for CASSEGQGIYEQYF.

This clonotype was observed at least ten times. This chain joins TRBV7-8 and TRBJ2-1; D call uncertain. V lost 4 bases and J lost 4, with 11 bases in between. The CDR3 has 14 amino acids. Germline CDR1 SGHVS, CDR2 FQNEAQ. DNA for the CDR3: TGTGCCAGCAGCTCGAAGGGATTATACAATGAGCAGTTCTTC. It encodes CASSSKGLYNEQFF.

This clonotype was counted between two and nine times. The V and J genes are TRBV5-4 and TRBJ1-2; 10 positions agree with TRBD1. CDR3 size: 15 residues. Germline CDR1 SGHNT, CDR2 YYREEE (reference sequence). J was trimmed by 5 bases and V by 0 bases; bases with no gene match: 4. The CDR3 region has the DNA TGTGCCAGCAGCTTGGAGACAGGGGGCCGTTATGGCTACACCTTC. It yields the protein CASSLETGGRYGYTF.

This clonotype was observed a handful of times. The rearrangement uses TRBV7-6 and TRBJ2-7; maybe TRBD2 (5 bases). V lost 2 bases and J lost 4, with 18 bases in between. Germline values: CDR1 SGHVS, CDR2 FNYEAQ. The CDR3 runs to 16 residues. CDR3 residues: CASSLRAGYEGYEQYF. In nucleotides, the CDR3 is TGTGCCAGCAGCTTAAGGGCGGGCTACGAAGGATACGAGCAGTACTTC.

In nucleotides, the CDR3 is TGTGCCAGCAGACAAACAGGGGCCTTGAACACTGAAGCTTTCTTT. Protein product: CASRQTGALNTEAFF. This chain uses TRBV3-1 with TRBJ1-1; 7 nucleotides match TRBD1. Germline CDR1 is LGHDT and CDR2 is YNNKEL (reference sequence). The CDR3 covers 15 residues. V was pared by 6 bases and J by 0 bases, with 7 bases of the junction left unmatched. The variable domain in full, with the rest retrieved from reference TRBV3-1 and TRBJ1-1, is DTAVSQTPKYLVTQMGNDKSIKCEQNLGHDTMYWYKQDSKKFLKIMFSYNNKELIINETVPNRFSPKSPDKAHLNLHINSLELGDSAVYFCASRQTGALNTEAFFGQGTRLTVV.

This rearrangement joins TRBV11-1 to TRBJ2-7, with 9 bases aligning to TRBD1. Germline V gene sequence: CDR1 SGHAT, CDR2 FQDESV (reference sequence). This CDR3 contains 15 residues. V lost 8 bases to trimming and J lost 2 bases; unmatched junction nucleotides: 10. The CDR3 DNA is TGTGCCAGCGCCCTAACCGGGACAGGGACCTACGAGCAGTACTTC. This encodes CASALTGTGTYEQYF.

The rearrangement links TRBV19 to TRBJ2-6; D is possibly TRBD2 (5 bases). The CDR3 extends over 17 amino acids. V was clipped by 3 bases and J by 0 bases, with 12 bases between them. CDR1 is LNHDA, CDR2 SQIVND, per germline (reference sequence). CDR3 loop: CASSISGLNSGANVLTF. CDR3 in DNA: TGTGCCAGTAGTATCTCCGGACTGAACTCTGGGGCCAACGTCCTGACTTTC.

There are a few counts of this clonotype. The chain joins TRBV30 to TRBJ1-2; 9 positions match TRBD1. CDR1 GTSNPN and CDR2 SVGIG come from the germline V gene (reference sequence). V gave up 5 bases and J gave up 0 bases; unmatched junction bases: 7. This CDR3 region has 15 residues. The CDR3 reads CAWVRDRASNYGYTF. CDR3 sequence (DNA): TGTGCCTGGGTCCGGGACAGGGCCTCTAACTATGGCTACACCTTC.

Ten or more counts support this clonotype. The chain carries TRBV21-1 and TRBJ1-5. TRBV21-1 represents a pseudogene. The CDR3 spans 12 residues. The CDR3 DNA sequence: TGTGCCAGTCCTAAGAGCAATCAGCCCCAGCATTTT. Translation: CASPKSNQPQHF.

In this sample, this clonotype turned up a few times. The CDR3 DNA reads as TGCGCCAGCAGCTTTTCGGGACTAGTCGGCAATGAGCAGTTCTTC. Translating it yields CASSFSGLVGNEQFF. The genes are TRBV5-1 and TRBJ2-1, with TRBD2 identical over 8 bases. Trimming at V came to 2 bases and at J to 6 bases, leaving 7 bases not matched to a gene. CDR1 and CDR2 (germline): SGHRS, YFSETQ. The CDR3 extends over 15 amino acids.

There are many counts of this clonotype. The chain joins TRBV27 to TRBJ2-7; perhaps TRBD1 as D (6 bases). V lost 5 bases, J lost 4 bases, and 18 bases lay in between. Looked up from germline, CDR1 is MNHEY and CDR2 is SMNVEV (reference sequence). The CDR3 runs to 15 residues. The CDR3 loop reads CASSGTGSTTYEQYF. CDR3 DNA sequence: TGTGCCAGCAGTGGAACAGGGTCCACGACTTACGAGCAGTACTTC.

This clonotype was detected a few times. For the CDR3, the DNA is TGCAGTGCAAAGATCCGCGGGAGGAGGGTTGAGCAGTTCTTC. Translating it yields CSAKIRGRRVEQFF. The rearrangement joins TRBV20-1 to TRBJ2-1; 8 nucleotides agree with TRBD2. Trimming took 6 bases from V and 9 from J; bases not matched to a gene: 13. Germline V gene lookup returns CDR1 DFQATT and CDR2 SNEGSKA (reference sequence). The CDR3 covers 14 residues.